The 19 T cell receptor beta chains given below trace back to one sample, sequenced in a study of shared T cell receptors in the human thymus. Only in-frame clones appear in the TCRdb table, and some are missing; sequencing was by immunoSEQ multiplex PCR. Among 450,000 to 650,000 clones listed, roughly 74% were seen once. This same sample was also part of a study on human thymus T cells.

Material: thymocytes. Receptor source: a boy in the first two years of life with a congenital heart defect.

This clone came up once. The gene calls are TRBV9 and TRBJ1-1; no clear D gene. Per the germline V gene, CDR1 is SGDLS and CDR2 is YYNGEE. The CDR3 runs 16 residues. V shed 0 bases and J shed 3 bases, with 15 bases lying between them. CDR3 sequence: CASSVGGRSPYTEAFF. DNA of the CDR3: TGTGCCAGCAGCGTAGGCGGGAGGAGTCCATACACTGAAGCTTTCTTT.

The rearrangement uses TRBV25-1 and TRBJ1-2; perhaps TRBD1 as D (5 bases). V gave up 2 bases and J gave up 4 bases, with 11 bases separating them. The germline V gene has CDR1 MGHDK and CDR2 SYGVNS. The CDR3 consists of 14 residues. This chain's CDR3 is CASSEPDIIYGYTF. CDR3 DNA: TGTGCCAGCAGTGAACCGGACATTATCTATGGCTACACCTTC.

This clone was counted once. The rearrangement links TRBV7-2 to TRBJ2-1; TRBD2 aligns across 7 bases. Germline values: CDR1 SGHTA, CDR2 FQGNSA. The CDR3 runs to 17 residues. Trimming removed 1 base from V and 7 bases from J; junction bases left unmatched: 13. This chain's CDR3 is CASSLGLLGRRENEQFF. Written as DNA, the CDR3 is TGTGCCAGCAGCTTAGGACTCCTAGGGAGGCGGGAGAATGAGCAGTTCTTC.

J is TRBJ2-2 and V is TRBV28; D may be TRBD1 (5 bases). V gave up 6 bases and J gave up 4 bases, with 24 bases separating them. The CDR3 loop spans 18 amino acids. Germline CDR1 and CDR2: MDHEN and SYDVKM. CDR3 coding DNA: TGTGCCAGCAGCCATCCCTCCCCATCCAGGGTAACCACCGGGGAGCTGTTTTTT. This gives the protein CASSHPSPSRVTTGELFF.

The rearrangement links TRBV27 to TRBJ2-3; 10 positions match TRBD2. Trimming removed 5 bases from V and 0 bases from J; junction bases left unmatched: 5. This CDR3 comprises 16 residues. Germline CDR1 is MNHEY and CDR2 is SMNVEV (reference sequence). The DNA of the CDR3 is TGTGCCAGCAGTAACTCGACTAGCGGGAGCACAGATACGCAGTATTTT. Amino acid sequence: CASSNSTSGSTDTQYF.

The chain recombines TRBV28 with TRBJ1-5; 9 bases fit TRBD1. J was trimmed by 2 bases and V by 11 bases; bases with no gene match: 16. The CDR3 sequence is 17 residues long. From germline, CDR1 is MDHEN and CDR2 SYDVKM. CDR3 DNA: TGTGCCGTCCTTGGGAGTAGGGACAGGGCCGGCAATCAGCCCCAGCATTTT. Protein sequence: CAVLGSRDRAGNQPQHF. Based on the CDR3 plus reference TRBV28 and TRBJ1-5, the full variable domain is DVKVTQSSRYLVKRTGEKVFLECVQDMDHENMFWYRQDPGLGLRLIYFSYDVKMKEKGDIPEGYSVSREKKERFSLILESASTNQTSMYLCAVLGSRDRAGNQPQHFGDGTRLSIL.

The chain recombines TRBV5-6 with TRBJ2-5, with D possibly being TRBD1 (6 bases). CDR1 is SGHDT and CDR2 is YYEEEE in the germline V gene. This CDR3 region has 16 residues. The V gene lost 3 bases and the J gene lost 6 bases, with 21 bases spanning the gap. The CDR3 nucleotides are TGTGCCAGCAGCTCCCGCGAGTCAGGGGCTAAGAAGACCCAGTACTTC. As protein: CASSSRESGAKKTQYF.

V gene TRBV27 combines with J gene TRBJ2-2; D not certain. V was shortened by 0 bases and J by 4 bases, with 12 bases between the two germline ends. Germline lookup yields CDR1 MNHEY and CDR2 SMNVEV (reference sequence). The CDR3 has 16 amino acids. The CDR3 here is CASSLSILFPTGELFF. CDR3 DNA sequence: TGTGCCAGCAGTTTATCGATCCTATTCCCCACCGGGGAGCTGTTTTTT.

The CDR3, as DNA: TGTGCCAGCAGTCCTGGACTAGCGGGGTACGAGCAGTACTTC. Its protein is CASSPGLAGYEQYF. The chain joins TRBV28 to TRBJ2-7; TRBD2 matches at 12 bases. Germline CDR1 reads MDHEN; CDR2 reads SYDVKM. The CDR3 loop spans 14 amino acids. V shed 5 bases and J 4 bases; nucleotides not matched to a gene: 3. The whole variable domain, remainder taken from reference TRBV28 and TRBJ2-7, is DVKVTQSSRYLVKRTGEKVFLECVQDMDHENMFWYRQDPGLGLRLIYFSYDVKMKEKGDIPEGYSVSREKKERFSLILESASTNQTSMYLCASSPGLAGYEQYFGPGTRLTVT.

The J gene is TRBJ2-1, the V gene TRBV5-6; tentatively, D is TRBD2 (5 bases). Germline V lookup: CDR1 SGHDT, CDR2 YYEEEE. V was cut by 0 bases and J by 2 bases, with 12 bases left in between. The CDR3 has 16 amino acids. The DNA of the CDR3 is TGTGCCAGCAGCTTGGAGAGGGAGAGGGCCTACAATGAGCAGTTCTTC. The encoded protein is CASSLERERAYNEQFF.

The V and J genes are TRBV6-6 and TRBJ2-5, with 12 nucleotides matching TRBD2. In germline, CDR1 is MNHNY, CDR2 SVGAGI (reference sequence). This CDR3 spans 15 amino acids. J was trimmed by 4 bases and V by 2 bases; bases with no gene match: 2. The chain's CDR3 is CASSYPSGRGETQYF. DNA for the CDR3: TGTGCCAGCAGTTACCCTAGCGGGAGGGGAGAGACCCAGTACTTC.

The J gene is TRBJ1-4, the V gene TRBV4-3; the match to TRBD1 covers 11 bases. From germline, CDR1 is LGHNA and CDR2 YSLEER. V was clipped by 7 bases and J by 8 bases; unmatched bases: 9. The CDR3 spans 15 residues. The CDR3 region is CASNPDRGRREKLFF. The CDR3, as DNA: TGCGCCAGCAACCCGGACAGGGGGCGAAGGGAAAAACTGTTTTTT.

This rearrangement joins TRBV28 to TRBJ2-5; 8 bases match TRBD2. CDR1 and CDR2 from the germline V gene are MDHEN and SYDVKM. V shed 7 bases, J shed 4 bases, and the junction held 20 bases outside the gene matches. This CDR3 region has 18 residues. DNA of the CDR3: TGTGCCAGCACCCTAACTAGCGGCCCAACCTACGCCACAGAGACCCAGTACTTC. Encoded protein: CASTLTSGPTYATETQYF.

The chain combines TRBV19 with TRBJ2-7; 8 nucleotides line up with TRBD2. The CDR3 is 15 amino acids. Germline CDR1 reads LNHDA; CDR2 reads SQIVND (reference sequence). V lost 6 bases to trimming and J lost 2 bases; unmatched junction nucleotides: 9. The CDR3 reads CASRPLAGGPYEQYF. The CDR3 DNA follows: TGTGCCAGTAGGCCCCTGGCGGGAGGCCCCTACGAGCAGTACTTC.

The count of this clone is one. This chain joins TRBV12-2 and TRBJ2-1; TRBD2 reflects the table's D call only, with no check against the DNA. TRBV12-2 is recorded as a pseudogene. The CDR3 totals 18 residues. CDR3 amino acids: CASRFGLAAPLGHNEQFF. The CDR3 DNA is TGTGCAAGTCGCTTTGGACTAGCGGCCCCCTTAGGACACAATGAGCAGTTCTTC.

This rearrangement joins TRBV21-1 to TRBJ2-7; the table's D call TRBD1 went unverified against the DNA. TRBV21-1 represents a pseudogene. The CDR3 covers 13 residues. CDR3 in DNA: TGTGCCAGCACGGAACAGGGTGAGGACGAGCAGTACTTC. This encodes CASTEQGEDEQYF.

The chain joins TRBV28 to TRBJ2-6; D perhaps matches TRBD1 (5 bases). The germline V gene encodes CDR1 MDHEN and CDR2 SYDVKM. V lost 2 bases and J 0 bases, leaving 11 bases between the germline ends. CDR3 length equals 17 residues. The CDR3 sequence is CASSLGAVLSGANVLTF. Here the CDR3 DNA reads TGTGCCAGCAGTTTAGGGGCAGTCCTCTCTGGGGCCAACGTCCTGACTTTC. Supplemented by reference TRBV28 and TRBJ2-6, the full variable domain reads DVKVTQSSRYLVKRTGEKVFLECVQDMDHENMFWYRQDPGLGLRLIYFSYDVKMKEKGDIPEGYSVSREKKERFSLILESASTNQTSMYLCASSLGAVLSGANVLTFGAGSRLTVL.

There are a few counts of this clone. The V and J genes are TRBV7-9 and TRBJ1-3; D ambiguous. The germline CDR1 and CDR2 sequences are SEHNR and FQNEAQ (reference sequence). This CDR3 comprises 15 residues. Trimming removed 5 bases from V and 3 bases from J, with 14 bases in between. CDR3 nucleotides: TGTGCCAGCAGCCCCCTAGTCGGGGTTGGAAACACCATATATTTT. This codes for CASSPLVGVGNTIYF.

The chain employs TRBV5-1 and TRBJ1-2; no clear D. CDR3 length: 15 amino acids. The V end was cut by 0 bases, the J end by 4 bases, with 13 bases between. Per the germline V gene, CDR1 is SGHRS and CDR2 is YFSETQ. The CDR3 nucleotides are TGCGCCAGCAGCTTGGAGGCCTCGGAGGGCTATGGCTACACCTTC. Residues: CASSLEASEGYGYTF.